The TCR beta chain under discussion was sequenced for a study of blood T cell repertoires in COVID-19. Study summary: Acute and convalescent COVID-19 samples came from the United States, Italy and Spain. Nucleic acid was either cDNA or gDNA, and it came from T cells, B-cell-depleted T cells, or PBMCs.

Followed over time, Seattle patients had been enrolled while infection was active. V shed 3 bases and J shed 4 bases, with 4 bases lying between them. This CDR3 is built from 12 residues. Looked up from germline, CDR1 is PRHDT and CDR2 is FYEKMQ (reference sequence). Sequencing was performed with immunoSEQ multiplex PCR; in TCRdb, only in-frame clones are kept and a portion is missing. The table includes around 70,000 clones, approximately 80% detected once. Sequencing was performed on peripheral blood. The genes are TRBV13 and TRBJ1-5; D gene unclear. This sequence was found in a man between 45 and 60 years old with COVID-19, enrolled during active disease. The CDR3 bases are TGTGCCAGCAGCTTTCTGAATCAGCCCCAGCATTTT. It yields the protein CASSFLNQPQHF. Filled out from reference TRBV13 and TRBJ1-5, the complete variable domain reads AAGVIQSPRHLIKEKRETATLKCYPIPRHDTVYWYQQGPGQDPQFLISFYEKMQSDKGSIPDRFSAQQFSDYHSELNMSSLELGDSALYFCASSFLNQPQHFGDGTRLSIL.